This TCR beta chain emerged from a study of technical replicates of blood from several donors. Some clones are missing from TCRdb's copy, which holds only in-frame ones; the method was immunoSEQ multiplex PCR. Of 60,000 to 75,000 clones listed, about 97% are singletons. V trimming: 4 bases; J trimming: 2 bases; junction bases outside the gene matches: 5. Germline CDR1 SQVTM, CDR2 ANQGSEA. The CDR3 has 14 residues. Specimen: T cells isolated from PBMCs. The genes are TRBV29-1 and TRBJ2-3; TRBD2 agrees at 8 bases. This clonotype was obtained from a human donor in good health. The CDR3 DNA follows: TGCAGCGTTGCGGGGGGGCGGGACACAGATACGCAGTATTTT. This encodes CSVAGGRDTDTQYF.